What follows is one T cell receptor beta chain and its context. Its antigen remains unidentified. Per-base qualities were not stored, and no clone one base away is much larger. This sample is drawn from a study of cytomegalovirus exposure and HLA in healthy donors (dated by TCRdb to 2016 to 2017). Context from the whole study: A later analysis indicated that the roughly 120 validation repertoires were generated on the platform also employed for the 700 or so repertoires of the first cohort. In addition to the first cohort of roughly 670 subjects, a separate validation cohort of about 120 different subjects was used. The study combined high-throughput TCR immunosequencing, statistical association of individual TCRs with disease status, and machine learning to predict cytomegalovirus infection status. The study was designed to test whether signatures of past pathogen exposure could be identified by cataloging public T cell receptors. What the authors observed across the whole study: Three of the identified cytomegalovirus-associated TCR beta chains were confirmed in vitro to be specific for cytomegalovirus antigens. The validation cohort had no HLA typing available for a later analysis, so co-occurrence within that cohort was assessed over all 130 or so repertoires. The classifier was reported to diagnose cytomegalovirus status with high specificity and sensitivity in both the original cohort and the validation cohort. Most TCR sequences were observed very rarely across donors, whereas some public TCRs were present in many individuals. A later analysis found that TCRs clustered in the first cohort also tended to co-occur in the roughly 120 validation repertoires, with approximately 95% of cluster scores above 0. According to the authors, the approach could potentially be generalized to other disease states and immunological phenotypes. The study listed 150 to 200 TCR beta chains as associated with cytomegalovirus.

Libraries were made using the immunoSEQ multiplex PCR assay. The published analysis was carried out like this. A statistical classification framework was built for diagnosing cytomegalovirus status from the catalog of TCR beta chain sequences. As stored in TCRdb, this immuneACCESS dataset retains in-frame rearrangements with V and J assigned. A fraction of the clones does not appear; measured against another copy, unresolved V genes explain less than half of the discrepancy, and the remainder lacks a known reason. V and J calls and clone size are given by that table; D and trimming were obtained from the DNA. The sample yields 50,000 to 65,000 clones; approximately 95% were counted once. Together, the top ten hold around 7% of the sample. The donors were included in the validation cohort of 100 to 150 subjects, a group kept apart from the roughly 680-subject first cohort. This clonotype originated in a woman younger than 35 in good health and CMV-seropositive. Material: PBMCs.

The nucleotide sequence reads TGTGCCAGCAGCTTAGGTCCTCAGGGTCGGTACGAGGATCAGCCCCAGCATTTT. Translated, it reads CASSLGPQGRYEDQPQHF. Recombination joined TRBV7-9 with TRBJ1-5, with TRBD1 tentatively as D gene (5 bases match). Via the germline V gene (reference sequence), CDR1 is SEHNR and CDR2 FQNEAQ. Reading from cysteine to phenylalanine, the CDR3 counts 18 amino acids. Only the CDR3 portion is preserved as DNA: 54 bases, with reading frame beginning at the first base. V loses 1 base of germline sequence and J loses 5 bases, and the interval between the two ends is 21 bases.